One sample yielded the 2 T cell receptor beta chains listed below, sequenced in a study of T-cell reconstitution after alpha-beta-depleted transplantation in children. A library of TCRbeta sequences, prepared with unique molecular identifiers, was generated. TCRdb itself ran the PCR reads through MiXCR, one entry per CDR3 protein. Seen here are a few hundred thousand distinct CDR3 sequences, roughly 7.1% observed once, and the top ten hold around 5%. Sequenced here: PBMCs, sampled before TCRalphabeta/CD19-depleted stem cell transplant. These TCRs come from a boy between 2 and 15 years old with acute lymphoblastic leukemia, due to receive a stem cell transplant.

In nucleotides, the CDR3 is TGTGCCAGCAGCTTAGATGCCACATACGAGCAGTACTTC. Its protein is CASSLDATYEQYF. The rearrangement uses TRBV7-2 and TRBJ2-7; D is uncertain. The germline V gene encodes CDR1 SGHTA and CDR2 FQGNSA. The CDR3 spans 13 residues. V gave up 1 base and J gave up 4 bases, with 8 bases separating them.

In this sample, this clonotype turned up many times. The chain links TRBV6-2 or TRBV6-3 to TRBJ2-7; a weak D match, TRBD2 (5 bases). V was clipped by 8 bases and J by 5 bases, with 22 bases between them. The CDR3 contains 15 residues. Germline loops: CDR1 MNHEY, CDR2 SVGEGT. DNA for the CDR3: TGTGCCAGCTCATGGGCGGGCTTTAGCTACGACGAGCAGTACTTC. It translates to CASSWAGFSYDEQYF.